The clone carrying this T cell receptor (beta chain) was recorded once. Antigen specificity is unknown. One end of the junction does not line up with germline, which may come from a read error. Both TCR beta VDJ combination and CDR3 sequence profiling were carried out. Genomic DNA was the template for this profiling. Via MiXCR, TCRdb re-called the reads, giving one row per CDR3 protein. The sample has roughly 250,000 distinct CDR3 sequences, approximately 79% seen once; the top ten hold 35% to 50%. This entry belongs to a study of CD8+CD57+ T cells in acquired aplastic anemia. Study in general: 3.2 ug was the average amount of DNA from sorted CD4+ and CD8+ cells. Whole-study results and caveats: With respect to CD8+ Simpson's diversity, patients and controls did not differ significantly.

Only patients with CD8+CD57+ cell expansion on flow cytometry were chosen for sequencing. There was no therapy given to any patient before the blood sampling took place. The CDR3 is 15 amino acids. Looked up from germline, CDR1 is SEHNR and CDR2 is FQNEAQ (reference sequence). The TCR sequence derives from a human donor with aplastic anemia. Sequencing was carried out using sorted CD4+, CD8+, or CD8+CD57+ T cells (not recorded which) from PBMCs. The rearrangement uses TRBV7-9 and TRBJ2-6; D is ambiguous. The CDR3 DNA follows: TGTGCCAGCAGCGTGGCTTTGGCTGGGCCCAACGTCCAGACTTTC. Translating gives CASSVALAGPNVQTF. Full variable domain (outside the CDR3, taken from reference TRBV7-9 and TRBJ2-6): DTGVSQNPRHKITKRGQNVTFRCDPISEHNRLYWYRQTLGQGPEFLTYFQNEAQLEKSRLLSDRFSAERPKGSFSTLEIQRTEQGDSAMYLCASSVALAGPNVQTFGAGSRLTVL.